This TCR beta chain derives from a study of cytomegalovirus exposure and HLA in healthy donors. Overall study results and limits: Cytomegalovirus-associated TCR beta chains were listed, numbering some 170.

Concerning this clone itself: What it recognizes is unknown.

Primers included in the PCR were 60 Vbeta and 13 Jbeta primers. The assay was immunoSEQ multiplex PCR, and TCRdb's table has in-frame clones only and misses some. The sample gives roughly 180,000 clones, approximately 81% of which show up once; 1% is in the top ten. CDR1 and CDR2 (germline): SNHLY, FYNNEI. This CDR3 comprises 14 residues. Trimming cost V 6 bases and J 3 bases; bases outside gene matches: 2. Sequences were obtained from PBMCs. The chain joins TRBV2 to TRBJ1-5; TRBD1 matches at 10 bases. The TCR originated in a boy under 10 years old in good health and CMV-seronegative. Here the CDR3 reads CASRGTGANQPQHF. The CDR3 DNA reads as TGTGCCAGCAGAGGGACAGGGGCCAATCAGCCCCAGCATTTT.